This T cell receptor (beta chain) emerged from a study of shared clonotypes between healthy human individuals. This CDR3 spans 13 amino acids. Trimming cost V 8 bases and J 2 bases; bases outside gene matches: 6. Germline values: CDR1 MDHEN, CDR2 SYDVKM. The repertoire was sequenced with immunoSEQ multiplex PCR; TCRdb's copy has only in-frame clones and lacks some. This sample has some 1.5 million clones, with 95% to 99% found just once. Sequencing was carried out using naive CD4+ T cells sorted from blood. Indicated subset: CD45RA+ positively selected. The J gene is TRBJ2-7, the V gene TRBV28, with TRBD2 identical over 7 bases. The sequence was collected from a man aged 30-40 years in good health. CDR3 sequence: CASGSGIPYEQYF. The CDR3 region has the DNA TGTGCCAGCGGGAGCGGGATTCCCTACGAGCAGTACTTC.